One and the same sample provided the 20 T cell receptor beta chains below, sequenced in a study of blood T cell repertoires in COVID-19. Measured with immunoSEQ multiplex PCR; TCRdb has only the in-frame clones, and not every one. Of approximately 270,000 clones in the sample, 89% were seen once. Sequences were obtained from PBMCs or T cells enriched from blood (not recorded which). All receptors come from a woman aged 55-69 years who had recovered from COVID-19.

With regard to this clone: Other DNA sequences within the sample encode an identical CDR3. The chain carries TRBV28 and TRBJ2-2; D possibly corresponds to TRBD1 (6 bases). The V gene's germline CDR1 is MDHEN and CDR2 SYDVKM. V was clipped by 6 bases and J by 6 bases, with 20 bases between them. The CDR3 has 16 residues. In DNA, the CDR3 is TGTGCCAGCAGGACAAGAGAACAGGGAAGCGCCGGGGAGCTGTTTTTT. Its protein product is CASRTREQGSAGELFF.

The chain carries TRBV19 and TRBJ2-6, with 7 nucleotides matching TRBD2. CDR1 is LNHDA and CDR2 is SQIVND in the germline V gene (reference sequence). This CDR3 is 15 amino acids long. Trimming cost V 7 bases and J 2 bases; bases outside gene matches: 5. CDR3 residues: CASNIAGAGANVLTF. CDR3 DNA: TGTGCCAGTAACATCGCGGGGGCTGGGGCCAACGTCCTGACTTTC.

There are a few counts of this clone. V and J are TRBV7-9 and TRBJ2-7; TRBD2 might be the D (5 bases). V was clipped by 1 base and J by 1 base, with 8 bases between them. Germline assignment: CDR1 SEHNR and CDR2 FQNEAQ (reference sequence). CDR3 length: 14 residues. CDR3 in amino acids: CASSLVGGSYEQYF. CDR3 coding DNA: TGTGCCAGCAGCTTAGTTGGAGGATCCTACGAGCAGTACTTC.

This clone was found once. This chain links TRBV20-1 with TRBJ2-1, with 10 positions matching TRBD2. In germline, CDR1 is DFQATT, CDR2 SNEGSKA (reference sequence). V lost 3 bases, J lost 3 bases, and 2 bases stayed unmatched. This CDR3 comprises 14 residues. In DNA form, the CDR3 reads TGCAGTGCTAGTCTAGCGGGGGTCTACAATGAGCAGTTCTTC. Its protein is CSASLAGVYNEQFF.

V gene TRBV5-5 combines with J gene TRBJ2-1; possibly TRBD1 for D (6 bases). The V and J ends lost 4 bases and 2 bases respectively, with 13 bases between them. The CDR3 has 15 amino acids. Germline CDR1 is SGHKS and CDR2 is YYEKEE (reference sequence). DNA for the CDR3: TGTGCCAGCAGCCGCGACGGACAGACCTACAATGAGCAGTTCTTC. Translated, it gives CASSRDGQTYNEQFF.

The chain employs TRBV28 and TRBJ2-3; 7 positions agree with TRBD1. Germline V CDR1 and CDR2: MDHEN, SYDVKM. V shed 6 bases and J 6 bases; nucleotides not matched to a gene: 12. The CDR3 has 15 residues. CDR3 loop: CASRKRTGDLDTQYF. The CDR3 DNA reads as TGTGCCAGCAGGAAAAGGACAGGTGATTTGGATACGCAGTATTTT.

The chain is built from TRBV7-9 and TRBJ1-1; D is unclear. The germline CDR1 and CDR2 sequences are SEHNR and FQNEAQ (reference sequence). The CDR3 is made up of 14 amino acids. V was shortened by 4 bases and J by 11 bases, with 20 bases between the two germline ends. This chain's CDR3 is CASSSTATGRMAFF. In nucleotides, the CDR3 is TGTGCCAGCAGCTCGACCGCGACCGGGAGGATGGCTTTCTTT. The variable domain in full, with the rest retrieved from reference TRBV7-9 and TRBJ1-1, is DTGVSQNPRHKITKRGQNVTFRCDPISEHNRLYWYRQTLGQGPEFLTYFQNEAQLEKSRLLSDRFSAERPKGSFSTLEIQRTEQGDSAMYLCASSSTATGRMAFFGQGTRLTVV.

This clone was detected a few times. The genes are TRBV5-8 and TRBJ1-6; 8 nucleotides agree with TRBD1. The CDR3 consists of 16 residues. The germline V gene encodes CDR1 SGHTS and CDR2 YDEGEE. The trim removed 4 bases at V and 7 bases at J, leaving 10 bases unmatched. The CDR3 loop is CASSPQTGAWNSPLHF. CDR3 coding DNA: TGTGCCAGCAGCCCCCAGACAGGGGCTTGGAATTCACCCCTCCACTTT.

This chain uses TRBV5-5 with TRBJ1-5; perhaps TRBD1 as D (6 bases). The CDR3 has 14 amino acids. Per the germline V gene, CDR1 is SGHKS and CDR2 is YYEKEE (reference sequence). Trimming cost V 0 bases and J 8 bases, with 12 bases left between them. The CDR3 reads CASSLGSRDKPQHF. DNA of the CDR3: TGTGCCAGCAGCTTGGGGAGCAGGGACAAGCCCCAGCATTTT.

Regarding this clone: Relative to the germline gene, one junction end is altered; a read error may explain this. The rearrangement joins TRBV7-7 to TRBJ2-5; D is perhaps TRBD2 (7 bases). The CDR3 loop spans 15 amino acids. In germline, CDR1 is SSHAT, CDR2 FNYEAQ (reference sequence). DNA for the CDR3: TGTGCTAGCAGCTTAGGAGGGGGGGCGATGGAGACCCAGTACTTC. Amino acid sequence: CASSLGGGAMETQYF.

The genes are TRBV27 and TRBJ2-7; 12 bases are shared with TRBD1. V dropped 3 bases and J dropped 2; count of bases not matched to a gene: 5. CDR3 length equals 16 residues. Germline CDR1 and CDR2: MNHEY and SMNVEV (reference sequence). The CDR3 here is CASSFGDRGLPYEQYF. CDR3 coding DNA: TGTGCCAGCAGTTTTGGGGACAGGGGGCTCCCCTACGAGCAGTACTTC.

CDR3 loop: CASSELRNTIYF. CDR3 coding DNA: TGTGCCAGCAGTGAACTCCGTAACACCATATATTTT. V gene TRBV6-1 combines with J gene TRBJ1-3, with no clear D. The CDR3 length is 12 residues. Germline V gene sequence: CDR1 MNHNS, CDR2 SASEGT. V lost 2 bases and J lost 7, with 6 bases in between.

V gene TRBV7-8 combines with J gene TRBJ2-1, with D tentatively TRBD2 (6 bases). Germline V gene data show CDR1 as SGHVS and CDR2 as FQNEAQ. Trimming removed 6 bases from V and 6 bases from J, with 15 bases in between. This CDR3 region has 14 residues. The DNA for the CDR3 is TGTGCCAGCAGTCTAGGGTGGGGAGGCAATGAGCAGTTCTTC. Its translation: CASSLGWGGNEQFF.

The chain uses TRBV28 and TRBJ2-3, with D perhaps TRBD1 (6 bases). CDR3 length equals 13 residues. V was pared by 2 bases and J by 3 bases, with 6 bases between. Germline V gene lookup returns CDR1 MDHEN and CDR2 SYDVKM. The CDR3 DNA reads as TGTGCCAGCAGTTTACAGGGGACAGATACGCAGTATTTT. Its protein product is CASSLQGTDTQYF.

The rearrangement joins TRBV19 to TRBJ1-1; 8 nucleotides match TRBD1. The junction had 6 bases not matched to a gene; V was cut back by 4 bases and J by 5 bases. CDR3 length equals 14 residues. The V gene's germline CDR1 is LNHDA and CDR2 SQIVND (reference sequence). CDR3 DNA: TGTGCCAGTAGTAGCGGGACAGGACGGACTGAAGCTTTCTTT. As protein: CASSSGTGRTEAFF. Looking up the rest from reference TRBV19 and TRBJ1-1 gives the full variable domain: DGGITQSPKYLFRKEGQNVTLSCEQNLNHDAMYWYRQDPGQGLRLIYYSQIVNDFQKGDIAEGYSVSREKKESFPLTVTSAQKNPTAFYLCASSSGTGRTEAFFGQGTRLTVV.

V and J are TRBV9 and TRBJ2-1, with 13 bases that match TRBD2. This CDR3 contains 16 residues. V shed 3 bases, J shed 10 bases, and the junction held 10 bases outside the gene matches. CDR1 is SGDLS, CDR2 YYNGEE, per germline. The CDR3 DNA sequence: TGTGCCAGCAGCGCTCCGGGACTAGCGGGGTTGGTGGAGCAGTTCTTC. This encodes CASSAPGLAGLVEQFF. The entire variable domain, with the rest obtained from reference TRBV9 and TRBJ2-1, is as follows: DSGVTQTPKHLITATGQRVTLRCSPRSGDLSVYWYQQSLDQGLQFLIQYYNGEERAKGNILERFSAQQFPDLHSELNLSSLELGDSALYFCASSAPGLAGLVEQFFGPGTRLTVL.

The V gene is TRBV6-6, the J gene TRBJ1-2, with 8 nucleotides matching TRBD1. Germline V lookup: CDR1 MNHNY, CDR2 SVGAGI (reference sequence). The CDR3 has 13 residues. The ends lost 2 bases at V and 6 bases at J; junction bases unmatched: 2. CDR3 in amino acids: CASSYLTGDGYTF. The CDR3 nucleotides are TGTGCCAGCAGTTACCTGACAGGGGATGGCTACACCTTC.

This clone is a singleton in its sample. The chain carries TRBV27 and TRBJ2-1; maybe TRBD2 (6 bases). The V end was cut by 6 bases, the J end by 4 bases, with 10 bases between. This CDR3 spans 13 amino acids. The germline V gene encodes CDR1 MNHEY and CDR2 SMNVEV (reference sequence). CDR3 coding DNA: TGTGCCAGCAGGCTAGCGTCTTACAATGAGCAGTTCTTC. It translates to CASRLASYNEQFF.

The CDR3 region has the DNA TGTGCCAGCATCCTCACGGGTAGCACCGGGGAGCTGTTTTTT. As protein: CASILTGSTGELFF. This sequence joins TRBV3-1 (or the pseudogene TRBV3-2) and TRBJ2-2; the D is unclear. This CDR3 has 14 amino acids. Trimming took off 7 bases at V and 4 bases at J, with 13 bases between the two ends. Germline V lookup: CDR1 LGHDT, CDR2 YNNKEL (reference sequence).

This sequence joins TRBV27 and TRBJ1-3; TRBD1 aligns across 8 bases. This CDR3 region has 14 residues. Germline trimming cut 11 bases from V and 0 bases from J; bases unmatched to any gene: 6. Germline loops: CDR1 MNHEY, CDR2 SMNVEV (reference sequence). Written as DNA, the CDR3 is TGTGCCTCCGGGACAGGAAACTCTGGAAACACCATATATTTT. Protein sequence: CASGTGNSGNTIYF.